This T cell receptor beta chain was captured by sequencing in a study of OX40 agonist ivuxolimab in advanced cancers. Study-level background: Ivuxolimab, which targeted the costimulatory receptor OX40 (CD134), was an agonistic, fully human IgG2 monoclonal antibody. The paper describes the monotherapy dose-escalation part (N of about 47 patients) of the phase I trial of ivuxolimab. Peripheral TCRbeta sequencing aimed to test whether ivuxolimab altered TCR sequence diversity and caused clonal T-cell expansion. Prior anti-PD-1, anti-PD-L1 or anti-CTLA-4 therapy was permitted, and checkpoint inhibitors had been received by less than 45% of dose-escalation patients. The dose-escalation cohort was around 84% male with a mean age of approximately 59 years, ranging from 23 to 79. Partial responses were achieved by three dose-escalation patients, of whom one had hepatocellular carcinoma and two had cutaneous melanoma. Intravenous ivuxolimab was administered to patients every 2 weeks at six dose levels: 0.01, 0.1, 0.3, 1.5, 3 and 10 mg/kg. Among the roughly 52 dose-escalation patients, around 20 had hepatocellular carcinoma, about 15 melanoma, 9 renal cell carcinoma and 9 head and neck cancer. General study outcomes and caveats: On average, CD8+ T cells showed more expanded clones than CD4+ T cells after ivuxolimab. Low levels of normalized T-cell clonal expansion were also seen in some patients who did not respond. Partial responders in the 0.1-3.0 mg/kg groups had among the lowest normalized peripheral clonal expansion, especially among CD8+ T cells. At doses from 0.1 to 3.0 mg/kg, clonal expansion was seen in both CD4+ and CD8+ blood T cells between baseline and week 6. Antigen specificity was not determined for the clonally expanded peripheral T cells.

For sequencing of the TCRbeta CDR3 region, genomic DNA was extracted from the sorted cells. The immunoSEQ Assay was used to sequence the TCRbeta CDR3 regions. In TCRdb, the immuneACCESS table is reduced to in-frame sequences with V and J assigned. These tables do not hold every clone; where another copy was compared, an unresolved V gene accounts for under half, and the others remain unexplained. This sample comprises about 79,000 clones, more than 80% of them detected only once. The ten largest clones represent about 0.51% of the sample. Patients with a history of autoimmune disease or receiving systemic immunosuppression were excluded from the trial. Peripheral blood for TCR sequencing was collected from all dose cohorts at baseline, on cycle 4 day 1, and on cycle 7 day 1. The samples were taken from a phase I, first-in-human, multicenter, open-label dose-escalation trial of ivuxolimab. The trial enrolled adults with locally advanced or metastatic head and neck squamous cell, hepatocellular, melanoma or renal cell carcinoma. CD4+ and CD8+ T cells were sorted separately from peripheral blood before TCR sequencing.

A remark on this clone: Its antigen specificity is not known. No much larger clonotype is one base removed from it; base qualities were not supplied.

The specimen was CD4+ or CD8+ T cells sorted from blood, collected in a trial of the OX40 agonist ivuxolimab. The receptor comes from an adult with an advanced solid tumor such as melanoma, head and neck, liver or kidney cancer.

The DNA reads as follows: TGTGCCAGCAGCGTTTCCGGAGTCAGCACAGATACGCAGTATTTT. Translated, this gives CASSVSGVSTDTQYF. The chain was built from TRBV9 and TRBJ2-3, with an unclear D gene assignment. There are 15 amino acids in the CDR3, from cysteine to phenylalanine inclusive. This entry keeps only the CDR3 DNA: 45 bases, framed from base 1. CDR1 SGDLS and CDR2 YYNGEE are derived from the germline V gene. V loses 2 bases, J loses 0 bases, and the germline ends lie 10 bases apart.